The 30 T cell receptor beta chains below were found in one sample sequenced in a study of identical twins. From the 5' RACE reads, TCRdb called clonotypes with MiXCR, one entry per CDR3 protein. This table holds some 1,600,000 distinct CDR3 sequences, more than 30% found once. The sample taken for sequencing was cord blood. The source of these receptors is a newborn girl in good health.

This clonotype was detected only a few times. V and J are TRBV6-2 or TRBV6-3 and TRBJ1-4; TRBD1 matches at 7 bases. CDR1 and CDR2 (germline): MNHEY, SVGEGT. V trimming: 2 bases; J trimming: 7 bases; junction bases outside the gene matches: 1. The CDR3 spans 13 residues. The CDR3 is CASSYRGLEKLFF. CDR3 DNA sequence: TGTGCCAGCAGTTACAGGGGGCTTGAAAAACTGTTTTTT.

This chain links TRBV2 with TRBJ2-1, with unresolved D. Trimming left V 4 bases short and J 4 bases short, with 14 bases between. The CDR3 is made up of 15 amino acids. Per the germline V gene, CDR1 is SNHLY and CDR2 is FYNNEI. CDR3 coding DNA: TGTGCCAGCAGTGCTGGCTTCCCTCCTTACAATGAGCAGTTCTTC. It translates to CASSAGFPPYNEQFF.

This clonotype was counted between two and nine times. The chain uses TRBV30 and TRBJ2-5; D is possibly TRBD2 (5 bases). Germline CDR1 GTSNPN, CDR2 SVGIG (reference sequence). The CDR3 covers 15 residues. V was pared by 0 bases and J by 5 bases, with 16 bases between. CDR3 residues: CAWSVYWRVPETQYF. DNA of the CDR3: TGTGCCTGGAGTGTTTATTGGCGGGTACCCGAGACCCAGTACTTC. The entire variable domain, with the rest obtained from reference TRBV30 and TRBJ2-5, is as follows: SQTIHQWPATLVQPVGSPLSLECTVEGTSNPNLYWYRQAAGRGLQLLFYSVGIGQISSEVPQNLSASRPQDRQFILSSKKLLLSDSGFYLCAWSVYWRVPETQYFGPGTRLLVL.

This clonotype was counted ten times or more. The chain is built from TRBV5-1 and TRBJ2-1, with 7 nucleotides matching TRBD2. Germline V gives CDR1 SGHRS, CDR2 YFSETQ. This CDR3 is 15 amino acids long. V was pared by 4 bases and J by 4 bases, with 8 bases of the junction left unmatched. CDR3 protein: CASSPTRDYYNEQFF. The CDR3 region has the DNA TGCGCCAGCAGCCCAACCCGGGACTATTACAATGAGCAGTTCTTC.

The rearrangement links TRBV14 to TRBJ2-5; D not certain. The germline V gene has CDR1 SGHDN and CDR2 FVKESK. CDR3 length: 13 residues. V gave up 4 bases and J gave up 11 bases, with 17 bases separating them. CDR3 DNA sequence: TGTGCCAGCAGCCCCCGGATTTCAAATGAGCAGTACTTC. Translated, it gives CASSPRISNEQYF.

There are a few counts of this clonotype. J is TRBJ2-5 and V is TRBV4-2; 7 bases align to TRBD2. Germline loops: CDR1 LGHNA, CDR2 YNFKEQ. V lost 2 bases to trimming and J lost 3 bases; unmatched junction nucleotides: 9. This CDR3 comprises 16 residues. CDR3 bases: TGTGCCAGCAGCCAAAGGGCCGGGACTACCGAAGAGACCCAGTACTTC. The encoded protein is CASSQRAGTTEETQYF.

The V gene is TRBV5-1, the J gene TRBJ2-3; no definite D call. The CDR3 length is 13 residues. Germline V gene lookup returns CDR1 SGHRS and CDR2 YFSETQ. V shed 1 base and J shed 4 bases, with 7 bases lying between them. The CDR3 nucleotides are TGCGCCAGCAGCTTGTCAACCCCAGATACGCAGTATTTT. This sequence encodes CASSLSTPDTQYF.

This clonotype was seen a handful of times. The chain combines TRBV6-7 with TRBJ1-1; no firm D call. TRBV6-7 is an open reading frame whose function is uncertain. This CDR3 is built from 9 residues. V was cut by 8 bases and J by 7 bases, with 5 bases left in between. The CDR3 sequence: CASVNEAFF. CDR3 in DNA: TGTGCCAGCGTCAATGAAGCTTTCTTT.

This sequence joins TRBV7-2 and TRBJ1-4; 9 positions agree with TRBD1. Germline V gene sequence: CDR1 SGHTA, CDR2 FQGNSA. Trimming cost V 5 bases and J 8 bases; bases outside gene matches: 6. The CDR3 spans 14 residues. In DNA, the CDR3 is TGTGCCAGCAGCGCCACAGGGGGCAGGGAAAAACTGTTTTTT. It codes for CASSATGGREKLFF.

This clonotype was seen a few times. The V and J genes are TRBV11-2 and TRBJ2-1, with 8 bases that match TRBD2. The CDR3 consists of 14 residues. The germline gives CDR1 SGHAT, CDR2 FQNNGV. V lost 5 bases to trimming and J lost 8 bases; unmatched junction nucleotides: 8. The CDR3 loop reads CASSGLAGSDEQFF. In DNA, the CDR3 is TGTGCCAGCAGCGGATTAGCGGGGTCCGATGAGCAGTTCTTC.

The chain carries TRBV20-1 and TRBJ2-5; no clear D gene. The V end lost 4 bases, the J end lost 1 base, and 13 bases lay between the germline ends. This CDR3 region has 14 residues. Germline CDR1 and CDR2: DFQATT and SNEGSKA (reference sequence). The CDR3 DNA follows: TGCAGTGCTAACCCTCCTAGGGCCCAAGAGACCCAGTACTTC. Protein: CSANPPRAQETQYF.

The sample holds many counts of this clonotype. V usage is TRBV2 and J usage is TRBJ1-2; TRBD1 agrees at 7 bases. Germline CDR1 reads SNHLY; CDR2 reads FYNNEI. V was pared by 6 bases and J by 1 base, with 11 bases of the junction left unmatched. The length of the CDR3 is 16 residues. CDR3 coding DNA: TGTGCCAGCAGCCCCACTGGGACAGATGTTAACTATGGCTACACCTTC. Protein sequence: CASSPTGTDVNYGYTF.

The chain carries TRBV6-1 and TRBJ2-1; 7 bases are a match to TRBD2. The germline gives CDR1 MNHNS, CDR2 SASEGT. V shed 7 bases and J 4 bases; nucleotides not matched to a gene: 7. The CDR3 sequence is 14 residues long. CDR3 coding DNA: TGTGCCAGCACGCCTAGCGGTAGATACAATGAGCAGTTCTTC. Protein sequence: CASTPSGRYNEQFF.

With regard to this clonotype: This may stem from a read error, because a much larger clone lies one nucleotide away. The CDR3 nucleotides read TGTGCCAGCAGCCGAGATTGGGCAGATACGCAGTATTTT. Encoded protein: CASSRDWADTQYF. V usage is TRBV4-2 and J usage is TRBJ2-3; no reliable D call. The ends were cut back, 4 bases at V and 4 bases at J, with 9 bases in the middle. Germline CDR1 reads LGHNA; CDR2 reads YNFKEQ. The CDR3 contains 13 residues.

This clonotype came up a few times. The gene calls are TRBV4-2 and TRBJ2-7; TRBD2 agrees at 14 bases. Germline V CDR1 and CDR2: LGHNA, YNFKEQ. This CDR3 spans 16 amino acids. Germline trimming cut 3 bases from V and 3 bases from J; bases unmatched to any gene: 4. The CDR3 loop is CASSHPGLAGVYEQYF. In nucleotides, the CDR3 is TGTGCCAGCAGCCACCCGGGACTAGCGGGAGTCTACGAGCAGTACTTC.

CDR3 sequence: CSVRDGGSGNTIYF. The CDR3 nucleotides read TGCAGCGTACGGGACGGCGGCTCTGGAAACACCATATATTTT. This chain uses TRBV29-1 with TRBJ1-3; TRBD1 is a possible D gene (5 bases). CDR3 length: 14 residues. Trimming pared 6 bases from V and 0 bases from J, leaving 12 bases between. Germline values: CDR1 SQVTM, CDR2 ANQGSEA.

The CDR3 sequence is CASREREGLASDEQFF. For the CDR3, the DNA is TGTGCCAGCCGCGAAAGGGAGGGACTAGCGAGCGATGAGCAGTTCTTC. The V and J genes are TRBV7-9 and TRBJ2-1; 10 bases fit TRBD2. The V gene's germline CDR1 is SEHNR and CDR2 FQNEAQ (reference sequence). The CDR3 runs 16 residues. The V and J ends lost 8 bases and 8 bases, in that order; junction bases with no gene match: 15.

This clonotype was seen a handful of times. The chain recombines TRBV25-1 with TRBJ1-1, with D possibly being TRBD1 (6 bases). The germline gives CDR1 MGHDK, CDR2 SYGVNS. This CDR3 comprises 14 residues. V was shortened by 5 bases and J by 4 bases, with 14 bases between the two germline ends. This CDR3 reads CASSRQEGGTEAFF. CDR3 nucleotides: TGTGCCAGCAGTCGACAGGAGGGCGGCACTGAAGCTTTCTTT.

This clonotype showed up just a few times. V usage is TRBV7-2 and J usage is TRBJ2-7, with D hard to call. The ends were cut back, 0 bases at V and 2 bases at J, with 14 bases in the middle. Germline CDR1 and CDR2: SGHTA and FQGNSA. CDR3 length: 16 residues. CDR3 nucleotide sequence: TGTGCCAGCAGCTTAGCCCCAGTTCGGGTGACCTACGAGCAGTACTTC. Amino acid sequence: CASSLAPVRVTYEQYF.

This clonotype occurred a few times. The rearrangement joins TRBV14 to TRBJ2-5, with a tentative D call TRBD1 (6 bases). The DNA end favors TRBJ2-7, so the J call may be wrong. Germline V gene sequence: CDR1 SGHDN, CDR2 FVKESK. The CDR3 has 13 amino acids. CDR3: CASSQVRGSEQYF. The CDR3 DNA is TGTGCCAGCAGCCAAGTCAGGGGTAGCGAGCAGTACTTC.

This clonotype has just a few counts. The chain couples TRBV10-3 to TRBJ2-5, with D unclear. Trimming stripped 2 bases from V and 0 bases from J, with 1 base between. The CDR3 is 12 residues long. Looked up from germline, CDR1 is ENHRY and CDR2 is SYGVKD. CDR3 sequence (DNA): TGTGCCATCAGTGAGAACCAAGAGACCCAGTACTTC. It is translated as CAISENQETQYF.

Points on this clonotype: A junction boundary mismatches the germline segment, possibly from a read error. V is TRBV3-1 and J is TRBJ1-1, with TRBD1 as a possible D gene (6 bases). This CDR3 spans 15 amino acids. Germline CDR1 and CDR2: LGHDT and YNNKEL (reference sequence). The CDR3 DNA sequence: TGTGCCAGCAACCAACACAGGGCTCCGAACACTGAAGCTTTCTTT. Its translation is CASNQHRAPNTEAFF.

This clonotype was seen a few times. This CDR3 is CASRPTSGSSNEQYF. DNA for the CDR3: TGCGCCAGCAGACCTACTAGCGGGAGCAGCAATGAGCAGTACTTC. This chain links TRBV4-1 with TRBJ2-5; TRBD2 agrees at 11 bases. V was clipped by 6 bases and J by 11 bases; unmatched bases: 14. The CDR3 length is 15 residues. Looked up from germline, CDR1 is MGHRA and CDR2 is YSYEKL.

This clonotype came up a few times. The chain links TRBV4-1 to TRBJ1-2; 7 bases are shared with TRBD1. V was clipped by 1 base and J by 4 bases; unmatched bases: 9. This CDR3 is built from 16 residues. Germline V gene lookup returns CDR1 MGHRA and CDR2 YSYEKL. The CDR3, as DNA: TGCGCCAGCAGCCAAGTGGGAATGACAGGGATCTATGGCTACACCTTC. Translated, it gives CASSQVGMTGIYGYTF.

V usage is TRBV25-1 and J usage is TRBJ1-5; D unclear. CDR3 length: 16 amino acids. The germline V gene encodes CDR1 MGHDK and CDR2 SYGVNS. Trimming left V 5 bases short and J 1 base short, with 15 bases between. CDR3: CASSPGEGPSNQPQHF. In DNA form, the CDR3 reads TGTGCCAGCAGTCCTGGGGAGGGCCCAAGCAATCAGCCCCAGCATTTT.

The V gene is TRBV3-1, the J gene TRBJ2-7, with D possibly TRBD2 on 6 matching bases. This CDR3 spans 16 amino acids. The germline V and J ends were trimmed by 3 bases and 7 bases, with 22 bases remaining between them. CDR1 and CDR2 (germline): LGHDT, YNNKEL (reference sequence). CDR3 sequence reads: CASSQGFGSAYNEQYF. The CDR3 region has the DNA TGTGCCAGCAGCCAGGGCTTCGGGAGCGCCTACAATGAGCAGTACTTC.

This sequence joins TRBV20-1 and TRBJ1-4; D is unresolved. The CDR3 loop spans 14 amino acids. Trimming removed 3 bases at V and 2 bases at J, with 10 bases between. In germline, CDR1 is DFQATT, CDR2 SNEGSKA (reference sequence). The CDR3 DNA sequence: TGCAGTGCTAGGTTCCACCAGACTAATGAAAAACTGTTTTTT. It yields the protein CSARFHQTNEKLFF.

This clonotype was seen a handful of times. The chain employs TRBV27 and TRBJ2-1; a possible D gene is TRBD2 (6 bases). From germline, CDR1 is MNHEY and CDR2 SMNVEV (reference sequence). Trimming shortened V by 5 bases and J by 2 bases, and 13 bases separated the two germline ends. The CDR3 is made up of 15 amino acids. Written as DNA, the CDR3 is TGTGCCAGCAGTACGACGGGACTCCCCTACAATGAGCAGTTCTTC. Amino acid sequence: CASSTTGLPYNEQFF.

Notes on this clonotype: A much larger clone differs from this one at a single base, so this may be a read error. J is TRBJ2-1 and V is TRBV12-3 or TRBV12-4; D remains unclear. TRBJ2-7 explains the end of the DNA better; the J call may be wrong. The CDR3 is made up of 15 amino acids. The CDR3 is CASSPRRSSYNEQYF. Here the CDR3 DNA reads TGTGCCAGCAGTCCCCGGCGTAGCTCCTACAATGAGCAGTACTTC.

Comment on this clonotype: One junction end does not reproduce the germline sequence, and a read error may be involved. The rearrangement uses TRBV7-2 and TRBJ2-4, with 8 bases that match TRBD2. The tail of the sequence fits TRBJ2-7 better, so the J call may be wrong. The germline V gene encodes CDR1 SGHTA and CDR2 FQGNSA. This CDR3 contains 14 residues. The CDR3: CAGSPGLGPYEQYF. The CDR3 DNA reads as TGTGCCGGCAGCCCGGGACTAGGTCCCTACGAGCAGTACTTC.